The 20 T cell receptor beta chains below come from one sample, sequenced in a study of control samples from healthy donors and cancer patients. The repertoire was sequenced with immunoSEQ multiplex PCR; TCRdb's copy has only in-frame clones and lacks some. The repertoire consists of about 31,000 clones, with roughly 94% occurring once and the leading ten covering around 6.3%. Source material: blood. All receptors come from a man between 60 and 70 years old in good health.

This chain links TRBV12-5 with TRBJ1-5; D call uncertain. The V gene's germline CDR1 is LGHNT and CDR2 FRNRAP. The CDR3 has 14 residues. Trimming cost V 5 bases and J 1 base, with 9 bases left between them. CDR3 sequence reads: CASGHLGSNQPQHF. Here the CDR3 DNA reads TGTGCTAGTGGTCATCTTGGGAGCAATCAGCCCCAGCATTTT. Full variable domain (remainder filled in from reference TRBV12-5 and TRBJ1-5): DARVTQTPRHKVTEMGQEVTMRCQPILGHNTVFWYRQTMMQGLELLAYFRNRAPLDDSGMPKDRFSAEMPDATLATLKIQPSEPRDSAVYFCASGHLGSNQPQHFGDGTRLSIL.

The J gene is TRBJ1-4, the V gene TRBV18; 7 bases match TRBD1. V was clipped by 4 bases and J by 1 base; unmatched bases: 0. The V gene's germline CDR1 is KGHSH and CDR2 LQKENI. The CDR3 loop spans 14 amino acids. The CDR3 protein is CASSRQGTNEKLFF. CDR3 DNA sequence: TGTGCCAGCTCACGACAGGGAACTAATGAAAAACTGTTTTTT.

The count of this clone is one. The V gene is TRBV6-5, the J gene TRBJ1-1, with no clear D. Trimming cost V 7 bases and J 0 bases, with 9 bases left between them. Germline loops: CDR1 MNHEY, CDR2 SVGAGI. This CDR3 contains 13 residues. The CDR3 loop is CASKQGLNTEAFF. CDR3 bases: TGTGCCAGCAAACAAGGGTTGAACACTGAAGCTTTCTTT.

This clone was counted a single time. V is TRBV6-5 and J is TRBJ2-2; 8 bases align to TRBD1. Germline CDR1 and CDR2: MNHEY and SVGAGI. The ends lost 6 bases at V and 5 bases at J; junction bases unmatched: 8. The CDR3 is made up of 15 amino acids. The CDR3 DNA follows: TGTGCCAGCAGGAGCCAGGGGGCTCATACCGGGGAGCTGTTTTTT. Its translation: CASRSQGAHTGELFF.

For the CDR3, the DNA is TGTGCCAGCAGCCAAAGGGTCGACACCATATATTTT. Its protein product is CASSQRVDTIYF. This chain connects TRBV3-1 (or the pseudogene TRBV3-2) to TRBJ1-3; D remains ambiguous. Between the trimmed V and J ends, which lost 2 bases and 8 bases, there was a span of 7 bases. The CDR3 loop spans 12 amino acids. Germline lookup yields CDR1 LGHDT and CDR2 YNNKEL (reference sequence).

A few counts support this clone. The chain links TRBV7-2 to TRBJ2-1; D unresolved. Trimming cost V 5 bases and J 0 bases, with 11 bases left between them. The CDR3 spans 15 residues. Germline lookup yields CDR1 SGHTA and CDR2 FQGNSA. DNA of the CDR3: TGTGCCAGCAGCAAACAAACAGTCTCCTACAATGAGCAGTTCTTC. Protein sequence: CASSKQTVSYNEQFF.

The J gene is TRBJ2-1, the V gene TRBV7-2, with 12 bases lining up with TRBD2. J lost 5 bases, V lost 5 bases, and 4 bases had no gene match. Germline V CDR1 and CDR2: SGHTA, FQGNSA. The CDR3 extends over 15 amino acids. In DNA, the CDR3 is TGTGCCAGCAGCCCGACTAGCGGGGGCAACAATGAGCAGTTCTTC. Protein product: CASSPTSGGNNEQFF. The full variable domain, in which reference TRBV7-2 and TRBJ2-1 provide the parts outside the CDR3, is GAGVSQSPSNKVTEKGKDVELRCDPISGHTALYWYRQSLGQGLEFLIYFQGNSAPDKSGLPSDRFSAERTGGSVSTLTIQRTQQEDSAVYLCASSPTSGGNNEQFFGPGTRLTVL.

The chain employs TRBV6-2 or TRBV6-3 and TRBJ1-1; D perhaps matches TRBD1 (6 bases). V shed 5 bases and J shed 5 bases, with 12 bases lying between them. Germline values: CDR1 MNHEY, CDR2 SVGEGT. CDR3 length equals 13 residues. CDR3 nucleotides: TGTGCCAGCAGTCCGACAGGTTGGACTGAAGCTTTCTTT. Amino acids: CASSPTGWTEAFF.

The chain carries TRBV10-3 and TRBJ1-6; 9 bases fit TRBD1. Trimming took 1 base from V and 10 from J; bases not matched to a gene: 11. Germline V gene data show CDR1 as ENHRY and CDR2 as SYGVKD. CDR3 length: 17 residues. CDR3 in amino acids: CAISELTFGQGSSPLHF. Written as DNA, the CDR3 is TGTGCCATCAGTGAGTTAACATTCGGACAGGGGTCCTCACCCCTCCACTTT.

This clone was observed once. The CDR3 DNA reads TGTGCCAGCTCAGGGTACAGCTTCAATTCACCCCTCCACTTT. Translated, it gives CASSGYSFNSPLHF. V is TRBV18 and J is TRBJ1-6; the D is unclear. The CDR3 runs 14 residues. Germline V lookup: CDR1 KGHSH, CDR2 LQKENI. V was cut by 5 bases and J by 7 bases, with 12 bases left in between.

This clone has just one count. This chain connects TRBV7-8 to TRBJ1-1; TRBD1 aligns across 8 bases. CDR3 length: 15 residues. Germline V gene data show CDR1 as SGHVS and CDR2 as FQNEAQ. J lost 2 bases, V lost 5 bases, and 7 bases had no gene match. In DNA, the CDR3 is TGTGCCAGCAGCCCAGGGACAGGCGTTAACACTGAAGCTTTCTTT. Amino acid sequence: CASSPGTGVNTEAFF.

The chain uses TRBV7-9 and TRBJ2-1, with TRBD1 matching over 8 bases. Trimming cost V 5 bases and J 8 bases; bases outside gene matches: 11. This CDR3 region has 15 residues. CDR1 and CDR2 (germline): SEHNR, FQNEAQ (reference sequence). The CDR3 here is CASSPSRQGAYEQFF. Written as DNA, the CDR3 is TGTGCCAGCAGCCCCAGTAGGCAGGGGGCCTATGAGCAGTTCTTC.

The gene calls are TRBV19 and TRBJ1-1; TRBD1 is a possible D gene (5 bases). The germline CDR1 and CDR2 sequences are LNHDA and SQIVND (reference sequence). This CDR3 has 13 amino acids. V gave up 7 bases and J gave up 2 bases, with 11 bases separating them. The CDR3 region is CASTRGPNTEAFF. For the CDR3, the DNA is TGTGCCAGTACGCGGGGACCCAACACTGAAGCTTTCTTT. Full variable domain (missing parts from reference TRBV19 and TRBJ1-1): DGGITQSPKYLFRKEGQNVTLSCEQNLNHDAMYWYRQDPGQGLRLIYYSQIVNDFQKGDIAEGYSVSREKKESFPLTVTSAQKNPTAFYLCASTRGPNTEAFFGQGTRLTVV.

This sequence joins TRBV5-1 and TRBJ1-2; no clear D gene. V was shortened by 0 bases and J by 1 base, with 4 bases between the two germline ends. The CDR3 has 13 amino acids. Germline CDR1 is SGHRS and CDR2 is YFSETQ. CDR3 sequence (DNA): TGCGCCAGCAGCTTGGGCGGTAACTATGGCTACACCTTC. Amino acid sequence: CASSLGGNYGYTF. Full variable domain (outside the CDR3, taken from reference TRBV5-1 and TRBJ1-2): KAGVTQTPRYLIKTRGQQVTLSCSPISGHRSVSWYQQTPGQGLQFLFEYFSETQRNKGNFPGRFSGRQFSNSRSEMNVSTLELGDSALYLCASSLGGNYGYTFGSGTRLTVV.

The chain combines TRBV11-2 with TRBJ2-5; D gene unclear. CDR3 length: 14 residues. The V end was cut by 1 base, the J end by 1 base, with 7 bases between. Per the germline V gene, CDR1 is SGHAT and CDR2 is FQNNGV. The CDR3 DNA reads TGTGCCAGCAGCTTAGGCGGCTCCCAAGAGACCCAGTACTTC. Its translation: CASSLGGSQETQYF.

The chain carries TRBV19 and TRBJ2-5; either TRBD1 or TRBD2 may supply D (5 bases each). V shed 4 bases and J shed 4 bases, with 16 bases lying between them. Germline V gene sequence: CDR1 LNHDA, CDR2 SQIVND (reference sequence). The CDR3 length is 15 residues. The DNA of the CDR3 is TGTGCCAGTAGTAGTTACGGGGAGCAGGGAGAGACCCAGTACTTC. It translates to CASSSYGEQGETQYF.

The J gene is TRBJ2-3, the V gene TRBV7-9; a possible D gene is TRBD1 (5 bases). The better agreement between TRBJ1-5 and the DNA end casts doubt on the J call. The germline V gene encodes CDR1 SEHNR and CDR2 FQNEAQ (reference sequence). The CDR3 consists of 19 residues. This CDR3 is CASSTSVLAGVGDVDTQHF. CDR3 DNA: TGTGCCAGCAGCACTAGTGTACTAGCGGGGGTAGGGGACGTCGATACGCAGCATTTT.

The chain is built from TRBV24-1 and TRBJ2-5, with a tentative D call TRBD1 (6 bases). With 3 bases removed from V and 4 bases from J, the gap between germline ends came to 11 bases. The CDR3 is made up of 14 amino acids. Germline CDR1 reads KGHDR; CDR2 reads SFDVKD. This CDR3 reads CATSDTGTPETQYF. CDR3 DNA sequence: TGTGCCACCAGTGATACCGGGACACCAGAGACCCAGTACTTC.

This sequence joins TRBV7-9 and TRBJ2-2; no firm D call. The germline CDR1 and CDR2 sequences are SEHNR and FQNEAQ (reference sequence). V gave up 4 bases and J gave up 3 bases, with 9 bases separating them. The CDR3 totals 14 residues. CDR3 region: CASSSEGYTGELFF. For the CDR3, the DNA is TGTGCCAGCAGCTCCGAAGGGTACACCGGGGAGCTGTTTTTT. Variable domain in full (rest from reference TRBV7-9 and TRBJ2-2): DTGVSQNPRHKITKRGQNVTFRCDPISEHNRLYWYRQTLGQGPEFLTYFQNEAQLEKSRLLSDRFSAERPKGSFSTLEIQRTEQGDSAMYLCASSSEGYTGELFFGEGSRLTVL.

CDR3 sequence (DNA): TGTGCCAGCGCCGGACAGTCCATGATAGGTGGCTACACCTTC. Translating gives CASAGQSMIGGYTF. The chain has TRBV6-5 and TRBJ1-2; TRBD1 might be the D (6 bases). Per the germline V gene, CDR1 is MNHEY and CDR2 is SVGAGI. The CDR3 covers 14 residues. Trimming removed 8 bases at V and 7 bases at J, with 20 bases between.